The clone carrying this TCR beta chain was seen repeatedly, ten times or more. Its specificity is not known. The sample belongs to a study of metastatic and nonmetastatic thyroid tumors. Study context: Samples came from malignant and benign thyroid patients, and repertoires were compared across blood and tumor or nodule tissue. General study findings and limits: Patients with malignant thyroid tumors reportedly had significantly higher TCR beta diversity than those with benign nodules, in blood and tumor.

Until they underwent thyroid surgery, no patient had received any treatment. Per the original data handling: What underpinned the distant-metastasis classifier for papillary thyroid cancer was the set of CDR3 differences across clinicopathological groups. TCRdb recomputed clones from the PCR reads via MiXCR. The V and J calls come from TCRdb's annotation, not from the publication. The sample includes tens of thousands of clones, roughly 16% of them seen just once. The CDR3 runs to 13 residues. CDR1 is MGHRA and CDR2 is YSYEKL in the germline V gene. The V gene lost 10 bases and the J gene lost 4 bases, with 17 bases spanning the gap.

The chain joins TRBV4-1 to TRBJ2-7; D may be TRBD2 (5 bases). The TCR sequence derives from a female donor with papillary thyroid cancer or a benign thyroid nodule (not recorded which). Some clones in this sample may be carry-over from other donors' samples. Specimen: blood. CDR3 nucleotide sequence: TGCGCCACTAGCACGGGGTCAGGTTACGAGCAGTACTTC. Protein: CATSTGSGYEQYF.